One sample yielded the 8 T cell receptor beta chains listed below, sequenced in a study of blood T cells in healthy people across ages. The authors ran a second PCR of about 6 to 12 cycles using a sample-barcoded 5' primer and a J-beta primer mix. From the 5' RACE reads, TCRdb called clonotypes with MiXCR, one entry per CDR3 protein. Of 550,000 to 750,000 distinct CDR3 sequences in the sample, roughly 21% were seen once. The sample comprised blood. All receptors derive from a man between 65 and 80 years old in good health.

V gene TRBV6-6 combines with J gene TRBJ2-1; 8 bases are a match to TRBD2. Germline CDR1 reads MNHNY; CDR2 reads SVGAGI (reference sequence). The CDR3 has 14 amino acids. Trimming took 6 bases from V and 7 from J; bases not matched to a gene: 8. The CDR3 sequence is CASRTPGLENEQFF. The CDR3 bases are TGTGCCAGCAGGACACCGGGACTAGAGAATGAGCAGTTCTTC.

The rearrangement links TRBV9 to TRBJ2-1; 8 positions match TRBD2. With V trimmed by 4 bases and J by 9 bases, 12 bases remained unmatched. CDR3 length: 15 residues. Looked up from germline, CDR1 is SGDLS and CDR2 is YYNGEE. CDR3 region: CASSSEAGEVGEQFF. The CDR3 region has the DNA TGTGCCAGCAGCTCGGAAGCGGGAGAGGTCGGTGAGCAGTTCTTC.

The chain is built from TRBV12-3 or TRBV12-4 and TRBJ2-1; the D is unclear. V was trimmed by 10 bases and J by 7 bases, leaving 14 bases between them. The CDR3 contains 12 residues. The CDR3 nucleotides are TGTGCCACCCGGAGCGCCGAGAATGAGCAGTTCTTC. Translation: CATRSAENEQFF.

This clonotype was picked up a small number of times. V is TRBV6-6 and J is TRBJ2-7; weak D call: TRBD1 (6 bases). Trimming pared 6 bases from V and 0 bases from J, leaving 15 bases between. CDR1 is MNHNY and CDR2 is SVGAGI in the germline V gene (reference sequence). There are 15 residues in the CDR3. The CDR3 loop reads CASRSRTASSYEQYF. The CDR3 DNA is TGTGCCAGCAGATCCCGGACAGCAAGCTCCTACGAGCAGTACTTC.

CDR3 in amino acids: CASSSGLAGGPTETQYF. CDR3 coding DNA: TGTGCCAGCAGCTCGGGACTAGCGGGGGGGCCGACCGAGACCCAGTACTTC. V gene TRBV7-9 combines with J gene TRBJ2-1, with 16 bases that match TRBD2. Matching the DNA end better, TRBJ2-5 makes the J call doubtful. CDR3 length: 17 residues. Germline V gene data show CDR1 as SEHNR and CDR2 as FQNEAQ (reference sequence).

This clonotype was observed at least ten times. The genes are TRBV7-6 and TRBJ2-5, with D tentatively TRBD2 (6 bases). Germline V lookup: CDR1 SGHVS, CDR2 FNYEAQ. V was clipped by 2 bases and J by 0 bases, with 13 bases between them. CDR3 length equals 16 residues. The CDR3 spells CASSLLSGSHQETQYF. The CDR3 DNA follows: TGTGCCAGCAGCTTATTATCCGGGAGTCACCAAGAGACCCAGTACTTC.

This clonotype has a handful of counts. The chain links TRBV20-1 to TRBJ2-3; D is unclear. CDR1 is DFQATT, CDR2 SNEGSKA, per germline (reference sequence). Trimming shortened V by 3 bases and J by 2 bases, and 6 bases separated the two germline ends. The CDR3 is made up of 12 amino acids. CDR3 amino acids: CSARTNTDTQYF. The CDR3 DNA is TGCAGTGCTAGGACAAACACAGATACGCAGTATTTT.

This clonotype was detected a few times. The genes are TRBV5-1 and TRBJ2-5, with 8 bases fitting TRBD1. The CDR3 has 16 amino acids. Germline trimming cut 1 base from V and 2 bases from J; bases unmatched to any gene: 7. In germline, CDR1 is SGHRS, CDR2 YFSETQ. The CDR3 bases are TGCGCCAGCAGCTTGATTCCAGGGGGCAGGCAAGAGACCCAGTACTTC. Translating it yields CASSLIPGGRQETQYF.